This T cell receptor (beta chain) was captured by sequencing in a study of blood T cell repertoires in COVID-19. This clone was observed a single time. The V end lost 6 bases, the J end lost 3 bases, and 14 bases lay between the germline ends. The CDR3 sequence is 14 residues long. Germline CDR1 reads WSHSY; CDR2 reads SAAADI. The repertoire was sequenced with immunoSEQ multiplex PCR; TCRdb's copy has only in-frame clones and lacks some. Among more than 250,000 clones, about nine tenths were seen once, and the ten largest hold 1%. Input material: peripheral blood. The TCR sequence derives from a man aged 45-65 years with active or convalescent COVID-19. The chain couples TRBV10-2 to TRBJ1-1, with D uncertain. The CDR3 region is CASSNPREDTEAFF. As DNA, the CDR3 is TGCGCCAGCAGCAACCCTCGGGAAGACACTGAAGCTTTCTTT.